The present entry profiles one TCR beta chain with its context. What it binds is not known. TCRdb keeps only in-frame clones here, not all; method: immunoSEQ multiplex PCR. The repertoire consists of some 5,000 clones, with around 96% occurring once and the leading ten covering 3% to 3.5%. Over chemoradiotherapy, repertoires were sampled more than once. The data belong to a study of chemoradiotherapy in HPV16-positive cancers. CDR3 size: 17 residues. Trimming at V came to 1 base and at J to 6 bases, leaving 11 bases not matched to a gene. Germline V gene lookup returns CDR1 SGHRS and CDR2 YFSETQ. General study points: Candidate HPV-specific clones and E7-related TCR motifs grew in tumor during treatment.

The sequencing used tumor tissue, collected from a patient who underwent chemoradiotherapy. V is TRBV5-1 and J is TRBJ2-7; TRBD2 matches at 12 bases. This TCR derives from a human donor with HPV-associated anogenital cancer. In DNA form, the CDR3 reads TGCGCCAGCAGCTTGTTAGGGCTAGCGGGGGGGTCGGGCGAGCAGTACTTC. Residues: CASSLLGLAGGSGEQYF.